This T cell receptor (beta chain) was recorded in a study of T cell changes during pregnancy in multiple sclerosis. This CDR3 spans 14 amino acids. From germline, CDR1 is SGHAT and CDR2 FQNNGV. V was shortened by 1 base and J by 0 bases, with 4 bases between the two germline ends. The method was immunoSEQ multiplex PCR; TCRdb's version includes in-frame clones alone and lacks a portion of them. Found here are about 36,000 clones, more than 75% of them singletons; the top ten hold approximately 0.5%. The receptor was isolated from a female donor with multiple sclerosis, enrolled in a pregnancy study. This specimen consisted of CD4+ T cells from peripheral blood mononuclear cells, obtained in the first trimester of pregnancy. The chain links TRBV11-2 to TRBJ2-1, with D uncertain. CDR3 protein: CASSLGSSYNEQFF. In nucleotides, the CDR3 is TGTGCCAGCAGCTTAGGCAGCTCCTACAATGAGCAGTTCTTC.